One and the same sample provided the 28 T cell receptor beta chains below, sequenced in a study of graft-versus-host responses after intestinal transplantation. The repertoire was sequenced with immunoSEQ multiplex PCR; TCRdb's copy has only in-frame clones and lacks some. The data show about 120,000 clones, approximately 95% seen once. Their specific antigens are unknown. Sequences were derived from unstimulated CD8+ T cells sorted from spleen or lymph node cells, sampled before intestinal transplant. These receptors all stem from a human donor who received an intestinal transplant.

The genes are TRBV4-2 and TRBJ2-7; 8 bases align to TRBD1. Germline V gene sequence: CDR1 LGHNA, CDR2 YNFKEQ. The CDR3 length is 16 residues. J was trimmed by 4 bases and V by 0 bases; bases with no gene match: 8. CDR3 loop: CASSQDGQGAIYEQYF. CDR3 in DNA: TGTGCCAGCAGCCAAGATGGCCAGGGGGCCATATACGAGCAGTACTTC.

The chain employs TRBV29-1 and TRBJ2-7; 9 bases are shared with TRBD1. Looked up from germline, CDR1 is SQVTM and CDR2 is ANQGSEA. V gave up 7 bases and J gave up 1 base; unmatched junction bases: 2. This CDR3 region has 12 residues. The CDR3 bases are TGCAGCGCGGGGACAGGGTCCTACGAGCAGTACTTC. The encoded protein is CSAGTGSYEQYF.

The chain couples TRBV4-1 to TRBJ2-6; D ambiguous. V was cut by 5 bases and J by 1 base, with 3 bases left in between. This CDR3 spans 13 amino acids. In germline, CDR1 is MGHRA, CDR2 YSYEKL. Here the CDR3 DNA reads TGCGCCAGCAGCTCTTCTGGGGCCAACGTCCTGACTTTC. It specifies CASSSSGANVLTF.

This chain connects TRBV13 to TRBJ1-2; D is uncertain. V was cut by 4 bases and J by 0 bases, with 6 bases left in between. The CDR3 sequence is 13 residues long. The germline V gene encodes CDR1 PRHDT and CDR2 FYEKMQ (reference sequence). CDR3: CASSSMANYGYTF. In nucleotides, the CDR3 is TGTGCCAGCAGCTCAATGGCTAACTATGGCTACACCTTC.

This chain joins TRBV13 and TRBJ2-5; no firm D call. Trimming took 0 bases from V and 3 from J, leaving 5 bases between them. Germline V gene sequence: CDR1 PRHDT, CDR2 FYEKMQ (reference sequence). The length of the CDR3 is 13 residues. This CDR3 reads CASSLGTEETQYF. CDR3 bases: TGTGCCAGCAGCTTAGGAACCGAAGAGACCCAGTACTTC.

The V call is TRBV6-1, the J call TRBJ2-1; 10 bases line up with TRBD2. Per germline, CDR1 MNHNS and CDR2 SASEGT. Trimming cost V 0 bases and J 2 bases; bases outside gene matches: 4. The CDR3 sequence is 17 residues long. The CDR3 sequence is CASSEARSGRPYNEQFF. Here the CDR3 DNA reads TGTGCCAGCAGTGAAGCGCGTAGCGGGAGGCCCTACAATGAGCAGTTCTTC.

The chain is built from TRBV30 and TRBJ2-7; D not certain. Germline V gene data show CDR1 as GTSNPN and CDR2 as SVGIG (reference sequence). The CDR3 runs to 11 residues. The V gene lost 2 bases and the J gene lost 3 bases, with 5 bases spanning the gap. CDR3 DNA: TGTGCCTGGAGTATCAGCTACGAGCAGTACTTC. This translates into CAWSISYEQYF.

The rearrangement joins TRBV28 to TRBJ1-2, with TRBD1 matching over 9 bases. The germline V gene has CDR1 MDHEN and CDR2 SYDVKM. The CDR3 spans 13 residues. J was trimmed by 5 bases and V by 6 bases; bases with no gene match: 4. The CDR3 region has the DNA TGTGCCAGCAGGGGAGGACAGGGGTATGGCTACACCTTC. It is translated as CASRGGQGYGYTF.

This chain connects TRBV5-1 to TRBJ2-1, with 9 bases identical to TRBD2. In germline, CDR1 is SGHRS, CDR2 YFSETQ. V was pared by 0 bases and J by 3 bases, with 10 bases of the junction left unmatched. The CDR3 sequence is 18 residues long. CDR3 nucleotides: TGCGCCAGCAGCTTGGGGGTAGCGGGAGTGGTTGTCTACAATGAGCAGTTCTTC. It yields the protein CASSLGVAGVVVYNEQFF.

The chain carries TRBV28 and TRBJ1-1; D remains unclear. This CDR3 comprises 15 residues. Germline CDR1 reads MDHEN; CDR2 reads SYDVKM. V was shortened by 5 bases and J by 0 bases, with 13 bases between the two germline ends. The chain's CDR3 is CASSPLSTLNTEAFF. Here the CDR3 DNA reads TGTGCCAGCAGTCCCCTAAGCACCTTGAACACTGAAGCTTTCTTT.

The V call is TRBV27, the J call TRBJ2-7; no firm D call. This CDR3 spans 15 amino acids. Germline CDR1 and CDR2: MNHEY and SMNVEV (reference sequence). Trimming removed 4 bases from V and 2 bases from J, with 15 bases in between. Written as DNA, the CDR3 is TGTGCCAGCAGTTCGTACCAAGAGGCTCCCTACGAGCAGTACTTC. This sequence encodes CASSSYQEAPYEQYF.

The chain is built from TRBV27 and TRBJ1-1, with D hard to call. Germline CDR1 is MNHEY and CDR2 is SMNVEV (reference sequence). V was trimmed by 0 bases and J by 1 base, leaving 12 bases between them. This CDR3 spans 16 amino acids. Here the CDR3 reads CASSLSVGRGNTEAFF. In DNA, the CDR3 is TGTGCCAGCAGTTTATCGGTAGGGCGCGGGAACACTGAAGCTTTCTTT.

The V and J genes are TRBV7-9 and TRBJ2-7; 8 nucleotides match TRBD2. The trim removed 5 bases at V and 1 base at J, leaving 7 bases unmatched. The CDR3 sequence is 15 residues long. The germline gives CDR1 SEHNR, CDR2 FQNEAQ (reference sequence). CDR3 residues: CASSDPSGYSYEQYF. The CDR3, as DNA: TGTGCCAGCAGCGACCCTAGCGGGTATTCCTACGAGCAGTACTTC.

The chain is built from TRBV4-1 and TRBJ2-7; 9 nucleotides agree with TRBD1. Germline V gene data show CDR1 as MGHRA and CDR2 as YSYEKL. The ends lost 1 base at V and 3 bases at J; junction bases unmatched: 10. The CDR3 loop spans 17 amino acids. For the CDR3, the DNA is TGCGCCAGCAGCCAAGTAGACCTAAGGGACAGGGTCTACGAGCAGTACTTC. Translation: CASSQVDLRDRVYEQYF.

This chain joins TRBV9 and TRBJ2-6; D gene uncertain. The germline V gene encodes CDR1 SGDLS and CDR2 YYNGEE. The CDR3 is 16 amino acids. V was pared by 0 bases and J by 1 base, with 8 bases between. Here the CDR3 reads CASSVGGSSGANVLTF. For the CDR3, the DNA is TGTGCCAGCAGCGTAGGGGGATCGTCTGGGGCCAACGTCCTGACTTTC.

CDR3 DNA: TGTGCCAGCAGCTTAGGCAGCCCCGGGGAGCTGTTTTTT. Translation gives CASSLGSPGELFF. The chain recombines TRBV7-3 with TRBJ2-2; D is unresolved. CDR1 SGHTA and CDR2 FQGTGA come from the germline V gene. The length of the CDR3 is 13 residues. V was clipped by 2 bases and J by 6 bases, with 7 bases between them.

V usage is TRBV25-1 and J usage is TRBJ2-5, with no clear D. V lost 6 bases to trimming and J lost 3 bases, with 2 bases between them. Germline-derived CDR1 and CDR2 are MGHDK and SYGVNS. This CDR3 has 10 residues. The CDR3 loop is CASSEETQYF. Here the CDR3 DNA reads TGTGCCAGCAGCGAAGAGACCCAGTACTTC. The whole variable domain, remainder taken from reference TRBV25-1 and TRBJ2-5, is EADIYQTPRYLVIGTGKKITLECSQTMGHDKMYWYQQDPGMELHLIHYSYGVNSTEKGDLSSESTVSRIRTEHFPLTLESARPSHTSQYLCASSEETQYFGPGTRLLVL.

The chain couples TRBV28 to TRBJ1-5; D might be TRBD1 (5 bases). The CDR3 extends over 13 amino acids. Germline CDR1 reads MDHEN; CDR2 reads SYDVKM. The V end lost 5 bases, the J end lost 0 bases, and 5 bases lay between the germline ends. The CDR3 region is CASSDSSNQPQHF. In DNA, the CDR3 is TGTGCCAGCAGTGACAGTAGCAATCAGCCCCAGCATTTT.

Here the CDR3 reads CATASDRAGEQYF. As DNA, the CDR3 is TGTGCCACCGCCTCGGACAGGGCGGGCGAGCAGTACTTC. V is TRBV15 and J is TRBJ2-7; 8 nucleotides agree with TRBD1. This CDR3 has 13 amino acids. Per germline, CDR1 LNHNV and CDR2 YYDKDF (reference sequence). The ends lost 8 bases at V and 6 bases at J; junction bases unmatched: 9. Looking up the rest from reference TRBV15 and TRBJ2-7 gives the full variable domain: DAMVIQNPRYQVTQFGKPVTLSCSQTLNHNVMYWYQQKSSQAPKLLFHYYDKDFNNEADTPDNFQSRRPNTSFCFLDIRSPGLGDTAMYLCATASDRAGEQYFGPGTRLTVT.

The V call is TRBV30, the J call TRBJ2-5; 11 nucleotides match TRBD1. Germline CDR1 and CDR2: GTSNPN and SVGIG (reference sequence). The length of the CDR3 is 14 residues. V shed 5 bases, J shed 4 bases, and the junction held 6 bases outside the gene matches. CDR3 coding DNA: TGTGCCTGGGCCGGGACAGGGGGGTTAGAGACCCAGTACTTC. Residues: CAWAGTGGLETQYF.

The chain employs TRBV13 and TRBJ2-5; D unclear. The J call may be mistaken, given a closer DNA end match to TRBJ2-7. Germline CDR1 reads PRHDT; CDR2 reads FYEKMQ (reference sequence). The CDR3 sequence is 14 residues long. This CDR3 reads CASSPPGLSYEQYF. In nucleotides, the CDR3 is TGTGCCAGCAGCCCGCCCGGGCTCTCCTACGAGCAGTACTTC.

This clone was recorded once. The rearrangement links TRBV15 to TRBJ2-3; D remains unclear. CDR3 length equals 13 residues. CDR1 is LNHNV, CDR2 YYDKDF, per germline (reference sequence). Deletions cut 8 bases from V and 0 bases from J, with 9 bases between. This chain's CDR3 is CATRGPSTDTQYF. CDR3 DNA sequence: TGTGCCACCCGCGGTCCTAGCACAGATACGCAGTATTTT. The full variable domain, rest sourced from reference TRBV15 and TRBJ2-3, is DAMVIQNPRYQVTQFGKPVTLSCSQTLNHNVMYWYQQKSSQAPKLLFHYYDKDFNNEADTPDNFQSRRPNTSFCFLDIRSPGLGDTAMYLCATRGPSTDTQYFGPGTRLTVL.

The chain combines TRBV30 with TRBJ2-3; 11 bases line up with TRBD2. Germline CDR1 reads GTSNPN; CDR2 reads SVGIG (reference sequence). V shed 5 bases, J shed 9 bases, and the junction held 16 bases outside the gene matches. The CDR3 runs to 16 residues. The CDR3 sequence: CAWEFGLAGGVGTQYF. CDR3 DNA sequence: TGTGCCTGGGAGTTCGGACTAGCGGGTGGCGTGGGAACGCAGTATTTT.

This chain connects TRBV10-2 to TRBJ2-1; the match to TRBD2 covers 11 bases. V gave up 10 bases and J gave up 7 bases; unmatched junction bases: 6. Germline CDR1 reads WSHSY; CDR2 reads SAAADI. The CDR3 totals 13 residues. CDR3 residues: CAITSGSRNEQFF. The CDR3 DNA reads as TGCGCCATTACTAGCGGGAGTCGTAATGAGCAGTTCTTC.

The J gene is TRBJ2-7, the V gene TRBV10-3; tentative D call: TRBD1 (5 bases). The CDR3 contains 14 residues. V was trimmed by 11 bases and J by 4 bases, leaving 21 bases between them. Per germline, CDR1 ENHRY and CDR2 SYGVKD. CDR3 amino acids: CAHQDEQAKYEQYF. The CDR3 region has the DNA TGTGCCCATCAGGATGAACAGGCCAAATACGAGCAGTACTTC.

The rearrangement joins TRBV4-1 to TRBJ2-1, with 9 nucleotides matching TRBD1. The CDR3 sequence is 13 residues long. Trimming at V came to 3 bases and at J to 15 bases, leaving 9 bases not matched to a gene. CDR1 is MGHRA and CDR2 is YSYEKL in the germline V gene. The CDR3 loop reads CASSQASGTGMFF. The CDR3 coding sequence is TGCGCCAGCAGCCAGGCCTCCGGGACAGGGATGTTCTTC.

The rearrangement uses TRBV27 and TRBJ2-1, with 11 bases matching TRBD2. This CDR3 is built from 17 residues. CDR1 is MNHEY and CDR2 is SMNVEV in the germline V gene (reference sequence). CDR3 sequence reads: CVAATGTSGSSYNEQFF. DNA for the CDR3: TGTGTAGCAGCGACCGGGACTAGCGGAAGCTCCTACAATGAGCAGTTCTTC.

The chain links TRBV2 to TRBJ1-1, with 8 bases fitting TRBD1. CDR3 length equals 16 residues. The J segment lost 0 bases and the V segment lost 10 bases, leaving 13 bases of the junction unmatched. Germline CDR1 is SNHLY and CDR2 is FYNNEI. The CDR3 bases are TGTGCCACTCAGACAGGGGAGGGTGTGATGAACACTGAAGCTTTCTTT. Residues: CATQTGEGVMNTEAFF.